A selection of T cell receptor beta chains follows, all from one sample in a study of STAT5B mutations in CD4+ large granular lymphocyte leukemia. Libraries were prepared by immunoSEQ multiplex PCR; TCRdb keeps only in-frame clonotypes and omits some of them. The repertoire consists of tens of thousands of clones, with around 75% occurring once and the leading ten covering about 4%. Source material: CD4+ T cells from blood buffy coats. Every receptor here comes from a human donor in good health. Both conserved end residues are part of each CDR3. A D gene is named only where the DNA matches it firmly. Clone size is given for some rows only: seen once, a few or many times, or a class if the clone is expanded.

v_call: TRBV10-3
d_call: NA
clone_size: NA
j_call: TRBJ2-3
cdr3_aa: CAISATTDTQYF
cdr3_nt: TGTGCCATCAGTGCAACCACGGATACGCAGTATTTT

v_call: TRBV6-6
d_call: NA
clone_size: once
j_call: TRBJ1-5
cdr3_aa: CASSYSGMNLPQHF
cdr3_nt: TGTGCCAGCAGTTACTCAGGGATGAATCTGCCCCAGCATTTT

v_call: TRBV6-1
d_call: NA
clone_size: NA
j_call: TRBJ2-5
cdr3_aa: CASISRVLLETQYF
cdr3_nt: TGTGCCAGCATTTCCCGGGTTTTGTTGGAGACCCAGTACTTC

v_call: TRBV5-8
d_call: NA
clone_size: NA
j_call: TRBJ1-4
cdr3_aa: CASSRTQGRWDEKLFF
cdr3_nt: TGTGCCAGCAGCAGAACCCAGGGAAGATGGGATGAAAAACTGTTTTTT

v_call: TRBV19
d_call: NA
clone_size: NA
j_call: TRBJ1-1
cdr3_aa: CASSIGGSSSPNTEAFF
cdr3_nt: TGTGCCAGTAGTATTGGAGGGTCCTCCTCCCCGAACACTGAAGCTTTCTTT

v_call: TRBV6-5
d_call: TRBD1
clone_size: NA
j_call: TRBJ2-3
cdr3_aa: CASSYNRGQDTQYF
cdr3_nt: TGTGCCAGCAGTTACAACAGGGGGCAAGATACGCAGTATTTT

v_call: TRBV2
d_call: TRBD2
clone_size: once
j_call: TRBJ2-1
cdr3_aa: CASSEGKGGLAINEQFF
cdr3_nt: TGTGCCAGCAGTGAAGGGAAGGGGGGACTAGCAATCAATGAGCAGTTCTTC

v_call: TRBV23-1
d_call: NA
clone_size: NA
j_call: TRBJ1-5
cdr3_aa: CASSQSGARQPQHF
cdr3_nt: TGCGCCAGCAGTCAATCGGGGGCCAGGCAGCCCCAGCATTTT

v_call: TRBV6-5
d_call: NA
clone_size: NA
j_call: TRBJ1-2
cdr3_aa: CASSFRQDSRGYTF
cdr3_nt: TGTGCCAGCAGTTTCAGACAGGACTCAAGGGGCTACACCTTC

v_call: TRBV11-2
d_call: NA
clone_size: NA
j_call: TRBJ2-5
cdr3_aa: CASSWDSHNQETQYF
cdr3_nt: TGTGCCAGCAGCTGGGATAGCCATAACCAAGAGACCCAGTACTTC

v_call: TRBV11-2
d_call: TRBD1
clone_size: NA
j_call: TRBJ2-7
cdr3_aa: CASRPTLGTAYEQYF
cdr3_nt: TGTGCCAGCAGACCGACCTTAGGGACAGCCTACGAGCAGTACTTC

v_call: TRBV5-6
d_call: TRBD2
clone_size: NA
j_call: TRBJ2-1
cdr3_aa: CASSLVSGGDNEQFF
cdr3_nt: TGTGCCAGCAGCTTGGTGTCGGGAGGGGACAATGAGCAGTTCTTC

v_call: TRBV15
d_call: TRBD1
clone_size: NA
j_call: TRBJ2-2
cdr3_aa: CATSPTGTGGLTGELFF
cdr3_nt: TGTGCCACCAGCCCGACCGGGACAGGGGGGCTCACCGGGGAGCTGTTTTTT

v_call: TRBV6-5
d_call: TRBD2
clone_size: NA
j_call: TRBJ2-1
cdr3_aa: CASSSRVAGGPREQFF
cdr3_nt: TGTGCCAGCAGTTCTCGTGTAGCGGGAGGGCCCAGGGAGCAGTTCTTC

v_call: TRBV5-5
d_call: TRBD2
clone_size: NA
j_call: TRBJ2-3
cdr3_aa: CASSSGGASGKDTQYF
cdr3_nt: TGTGCCAGCAGCTCAGGCGGGGCTAGCGGGAAGGATACGCAGTATTTT

v_call: TRBV27
d_call: NA
clone_size: NA
j_call: TRBJ1-6
cdr3_aa: CASSFRLAGGNNSPLHF
cdr3_nt: TGTGCCAGCAGTTTTCGGCTAGCTGGGGGAAATAATTCACCCCTCCACTTT

v_call: TRBV10-3
d_call: NA
clone_size: NA
j_call: TRBJ1-2
cdr3_aa: CAISESGGYGYTF
cdr3_nt: TGTGCCATCAGTGAGTCGGGTGGCTATGGCTACACCTTC

v_call: TRBV9
d_call: NA
clone_size: NA
j_call: TRBJ1-1
cdr3_aa: CASSVLMQGEAFF
cdr3_nt: TGTGCCAGCAGCGTATTGATGCAGGGTGAAGCTTTCTTT

v_call: TRBV5-8
d_call: NA
clone_size: NA
j_call: TRBJ2-4
cdr3_aa: CASSPGPTIQYF
cdr3_nt: TGTGCCAGCAGCCCGGGGCCAACCATTCAGTACTTC

v_call: TRBV5-6
d_call: TRBD2
clone_size: NA
j_call: TRBJ2-1
cdr3_aa: CASSWGTSGRANEQFF
cdr3_nt: TGTGCCAGCAGCTGGGGGACTAGCGGGAGGGCCAATGAGCAGTTCTTC

v_call: TRBV6-5
d_call: NA
clone_size: NA
j_call: TRBJ1-3
cdr3_aa: CASKGHSVSGNTIYF
cdr3_nt: TGTGCCAGCAAGGGACACTCCGTCTCTGGAAACACCATATATTTT

v_call: TRBV11-3
d_call: NA
clone_size: few
j_call: TRBJ2-6
cdr3_aa: CASRLNVANVLTF
cdr3_nt: TGTGCCAGCCGATTGAACGTGGCCAACGTCCTGACTTTC

v_call: TRBV21-1
d_call: NA
clone_size: few
j_call: TRBJ2-1
cdr3_aa: CASSNGGYPNNEQFF
cdr3_nt: TGTGCCAGCAGCAACGGAGGGTACCCAAACAATGAGCAGTTCTTC

v_call: TRBV6-1
d_call: TRBD2
clone_size: NA
j_call: TRBJ2-1
cdr3_aa: CASSAVFLGTSGYNEQFF
cdr3_nt: TGTGCCAGCAGTGCGGTTTTTTTGGGGACTAGCGGGTACAATGAGCAGTTCTTC

v_call: TRBV4-1
d_call: TRBD2
clone_size: few
j_call: TRBJ2-2
cdr3_aa: CASSPQRLAGEGTGELFF
cdr3_nt: TGCGCCAGCAGCCCCCAGAGGCTAGCGGGAGAAGGCACCGGGGAGCTGTTTTTT

v_call: TRBV27
d_call: NA
clone_size: NA
j_call: TRBJ2-1
cdr3_aa: CASSPYRAAYNEQFF
cdr3_nt: TGTGCCAGCAGTCCCTACAGGGCGGCCTACAATGAGCAGTTCTTC

v_call: TRBV29-1
d_call: NA
clone_size: once
j_call: TRBJ2-1
cdr3_aa: CSVYRTNEQFF
cdr3_nt: TGCAGCGTTTATCGGACCAATGAGCAGTTCTTC

v_call: TRBV19
d_call: TRBD2
clone_size: NA
j_call: TRBJ2-3
cdr3_aa: CASSISGQAGENTQYF
cdr3_nt: TGTGCCAGTAGTATAAGCGGGCAGGCGGGAGAGAATACGCAGTATTTT

v_call: TRBV7-2
d_call: NA
clone_size: medium-sized
j_call: TRBJ1-1
cdr3_aa: CASSLLSTEAFF
cdr3_nt: TGTGCCAGCAGCCTATTGTCCACTGAAGCTTTCTTT

v_call: TRBV6-1
d_call: NA
clone_size: few
j_call: TRBJ2-1
cdr3_aa: CASTKRGLNEQFF
cdr3_nt: TGTGCCAGCACTAAGAGAGGACTCAATGAGCAGTTCTTC

v_call: TRBV11-3
d_call: NA
clone_size: NA
j_call: TRBJ2-7
cdr3_aa: CASSQTTSYEQYF
cdr3_nt: TGTGCCAGCAGCCAGACTACCTCCTACGAGCAGTACTTC

v_call: TRBV19
d_call: NA
clone_size: few
j_call: TRBJ1-1
cdr3_aa: CASSLEGMNTEAFF
cdr3_nt: TGTGCCAGTAGTCTGGAAGGCATGAACACTGAAGCTTTCTTT

v_call: TRBV19
d_call: NA
clone_size: NA
j_call: TRBJ2-2
cdr3_aa: CASTKDTGRSGELFF
cdr3_nt: TGTGCCAGTACTAAGGATACAGGTCGGTCCGGGGAGCTGTTTTTT

v_call: TRBV6-5
d_call: NA
clone_size: NA
j_call: TRBJ2-3
cdr3_aa: CASTTSRGTDTQYF
cdr3_nt: TGTGCCAGCACCACCTCTAGGGGCACAGATACGCAGTATTTT

v_call: TRBV2
d_call: NA
clone_size: few
j_call: TRBJ2-3
cdr3_aa: CASSVLGTDTQYF
cdr3_nt: TGTGCCAGCAGTGTCCTTGGCACAGATACGCAGTATTTT

v_call: TRBV27
d_call: NA
clone_size: NA
j_call: TRBJ2-2
cdr3_aa: CASSLIPRSVVGELFF
cdr3_nt: TGTGCCAGCAGTTTAATCCCCCGATCGGTAGTGGGGGAGCTGTTTTTT

v_call: TRBV9
d_call: TRBD2
clone_size: NA
j_call: TRBJ2-3
cdr3_aa: CASGRTSGPGADTQYF
cdr3_nt: TGTGCCAGCGGAAGGACTAGCGGACCAGGGGCAGATACGCAGTATTTT

v_call: TRBV7-6
d_call: NA
clone_size: NA
j_call: TRBJ2-2
cdr3_aa: CASSLGGGSTNTGELFF
cdr3_nt: TGTGCCAGCAGCTTAGGTGGCGGATCTACGAACACCGGGGAGCTGTTTTTT

v_call: TRBV6-1
d_call: TRBD1
clone_size: NA
j_call: TRBJ1-1
cdr3_aa: CASSGTGGRGNTEAFF
cdr3_nt: TGTGCCAGCAGTGGCACAGGGGGCCGGGGGAACACTGAAGCTTTCTTT

v_call: TRBV7-9
d_call: NA
clone_size: NA
j_call: TRBJ2-7
cdr3_aa: CASSWGPASEQYF
cdr3_nt: TGTGCCAGCAGCTGGGGACCAGCGAGCGAGCAGTACTTC

v_call: TRBV19
d_call: TRBD2
clone_size: NA
j_call: TRBJ2-2
cdr3_aa: CASSTSGANTGELFF
cdr3_nt: TGTGCCAGTAGTACTAGCGGGGCGAACACCGGGGAGCTGTTTTTT

v_call: TRBV2
d_call: TRBD1
clone_size: NA
j_call: TRBJ1-2
cdr3_aa: CASSRGQGGSYGYTF
cdr3_nt: TGTGCCAGCAGTCGCGGACAGGGGGGGTCCTATGGCTACACCTTC

v_call: TRBV28
d_call: NA
clone_size: few
j_call: TRBJ1-2
cdr3_aa: CASSSGRTYGYTF
cdr3_nt: TGTGCCAGCAGTTCGGGGAGAACCTATGGCTACACCTTC

v_call: TRBV29-1
d_call: TRBD1
clone_size: NA
j_call: TRBJ2-5
cdr3_aa: CSVVAGTGRETQYF
cdr3_nt: TGCAGCGTTGTCGCCGGGACAGGGAGAGAGACCCAGTACTTC

v_call: TRBV5-6
d_call: NA
clone_size: NA
j_call: TRBJ2-7
cdr3_aa: CASSLSPDGRAYEQYF
cdr3_nt: TGTGCCAGCAGCTTGTCCCCCGATGGCCGAGCCTACGAGCAGTACTTC

v_call: TRBV11-2
d_call: NA
clone_size: NA
j_call: TRBJ2-7
cdr3_aa: CASSLDGGGYEQYF
cdr3_nt: TGTGCCAGCAGCTTAGACGGGGGTGGGTACGAGCAGTACTTC

v_call: TRBV7-9
d_call: NA
clone_size: NA
j_call: TRBJ2-3
cdr3_aa: CASSPDSVSTDTQYF
cdr3_nt: TGTGCCAGCAGCCCAGACAGTGTTAGCACAGATACGCAGTATTTT

v_call: TRBV2
d_call: NA
clone_size: NA
j_call: TRBJ2-7
cdr3_aa: CASRPGPPIFEQYF
cdr3_nt: TGTGCCAGCAGACCCGGACCCCCAATCTTCGAGCAGTACTTC

v_call: TRBV6-1
d_call: TRBD1
clone_size: NA
j_call: TRBJ2-1
cdr3_aa: CASNWGTVREQFF
cdr3_nt: TGTGCCAGCAATTGGGGGACAGTGCGGGAGCAGTTCTTC

v_call: TRBV7-2
d_call: NA
clone_size: NA
j_call: TRBJ1-1
cdr3_aa: CASSFSPGVNTEAFF
cdr3_nt: TGTGCCAGCAGCTTCAGCCCAGGGGTGAACACTGAAGCTTTCTTT